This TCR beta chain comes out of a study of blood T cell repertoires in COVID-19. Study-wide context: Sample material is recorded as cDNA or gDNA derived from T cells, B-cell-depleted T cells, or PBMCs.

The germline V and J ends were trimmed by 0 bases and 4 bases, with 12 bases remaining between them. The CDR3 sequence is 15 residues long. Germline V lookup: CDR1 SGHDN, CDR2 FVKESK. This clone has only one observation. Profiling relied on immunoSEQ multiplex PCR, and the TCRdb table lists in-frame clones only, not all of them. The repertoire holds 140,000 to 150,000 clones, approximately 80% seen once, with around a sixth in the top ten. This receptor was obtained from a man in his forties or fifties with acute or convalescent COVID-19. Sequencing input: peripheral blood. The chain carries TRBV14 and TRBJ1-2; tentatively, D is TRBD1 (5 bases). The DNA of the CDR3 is TGTGCCAGCAGCCAAGAAGTTACAGGTGCCTATGGCTACACCTTC. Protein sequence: CASSQEVTGAYGYTF.